A single sample is the source of the 10 T cell receptor beta chains below, sequenced in a study of T cell clonality in common variable immunodeficiency. The protocol was immunoSEQ multiplex PCR, while the TCRdb copy is restricted to in-frame clones and leaves out a portion. The repertoire yields about 47,000 clones, none seen only once; the top ten contain about 0.68%. The sequenced sample consisted of peripheral blood mononuclear cells. These receptors originate from a person aged 18-69 years in good health.

Many counts were recorded for this clone. The CDR3 extends 3 residues past the end of the read, so its final part is completed from the germline J gene. Other DNA variants within this sample encode the same CDR3. The chain has TRBV19 and TRBJ2-3; a possible D gene is TRBD2 (7 bases). Looked up from germline, CDR1 is LNHDA and CDR2 is SQIVND (reference sequence). CDR3 size: 15 residues. V was clipped by 3 bases and J by 2 bases, with 12 bases between them. The CDR3 bases that were read are TGTGCCAGTAGTATGGCGGGGGCTTTCACAGATACG. It encodes CASSMAGAFTDT. The whole CDR3 protein reads CASSMAGAFTDTQYF.

Comment on this clone: The read falls 3 residues short of the CDR3 end, and the missing part is taken from the germline J gene. V gene TRBV2 combines with J gene TRBJ1-4, with 8 nucleotides matching TRBD1. CDR1 SNHLY and CDR2 FYNNEI come from the germline V gene. V trimming: 4 bases; J trimming: 8 bases; junction bases outside the gene matches: 9. The CDR3 spans 15 residues. CDR3 in amino acids: CASSARGREREKLFF. CDR3 DNA (partial): TGTGCCAGCAGTGCCAGGGGGCGAGAACGAGAAAAA.

This clone was recorded many times. The read ends 3 residues shy of where the CDR3 ends; the end is completed using the germline J gene. V usage is TRBV20-1 and J usage is TRBJ2-7, with 9 bases matching TRBD1. The ends lost 3 bases at V and 2 bases at J; junction bases unmatched: 2. In germline, CDR1 is DFQATT, CDR2 SNEGSKA (reference sequence). The CDR3 is 13 amino acids. The DNA read from the CDR3 is TGCAGTGCTAGTAGACAGGGGGCCTACGAG. It encodes CSASRQGAYE. The complete CDR3 reads CSASRQGAYEQYF.

This clone has ten or more counts. The CDR3 extends 3 residues past the end of the read, so its final part is completed from the germline J gene. V usage is TRBV29-1 and J usage is TRBJ1-1; D remains unclear. CDR3 length equals 14 residues. V was cut by 7 bases and J by 4 bases, with 19 bases left in between. CDR1 is SQVTM, CDR2 ANQGSEA, per germline. The part of the CDR3 DNA that was read is TGCAGCGCTCCCCCCGATGTAGCGAGCACTGAA. Encoded protein: CSAPPDVASTE. The full CDR3 protein reads CSAPPDVASTEAFF.

This clone was observed at least ten times. The read halts 3 residues ahead of the CDR3 end, with the missing end drawn from the germline J gene. The chain couples TRBV14 to TRBJ2-5; D is uncertain. Germline V gene sequence: CDR1 SGHDN, CDR2 FVKESK. This CDR3 is built from 11 residues. Trimming removed 2 bases from V and 5 bases from J, with 3 bases in between. The sequenced part of the CDR3 DNA is TGTGCCAGCAGCCAACGGGAGACC. As protein: CASSQRET. The whole CDR3 sequence is CASSQRETQYF.

This clone has ten or more counts. With the read ending 3 residues before the CDR3 end, the germline J gene is used to fill in that end. The chain joins TRBV7-3 to TRBJ2-1; 12 positions match TRBD2. This CDR3 region has 16 residues. Germline values: CDR1 SGHTA, CDR2 FQGTGA. The J segment lost 7 bases and the V segment lost 5 bases, leaving 9 bases of the junction unmatched. The CDR3 DNA, read in part, is TGTGCCAGCAGCCTGACCCTAGCGGGAGGGCCTAATGAG. It translates to CASSLTLAGGPNE. The CDR3 reads in full as CASSLTLAGGPNEQFF.

Turning to this clone: Compared with germline, one end of the junction differs, possibly owing to a read error. The read ends 3 residues early relative to the CDR3; the germline J gene fills the gap. This chain links TRBV7-8 with TRBJ2-1; unclear D gene. The germline V gene has CDR1 SGHVS and CDR2 FQNEAQ. The CDR3 is 16 amino acids. CDR3: CVSSPVVRLVSNEQFF. Partial CDR3 DNA: TGTGTCAGCAGCCCAGTTGTTCGCCTAGTGAGCAATGAG.

At least ten counts were recorded for this clone. The CDR3 extends 3 residues past the end of the read, so its final part is completed from the germline J gene. The chain links TRBV30 to TRBJ2-3, with D possibly matching TRBD2 (6 bases). CDR3 length equals 15 residues. CDR1 is GTSNPN, CDR2 SVGIG, per germline (reference sequence). V shed 2 bases and J shed 2 bases, with 14 bases lying between them. The CDR3 DNA, read in part, is TGTGCCTGGAGTTTTTTAGCGGAGTACACAGATACG. It translates to CAWSFLAEYTDT. The full CDR3 protein reads CAWSFLAEYTDTQYF.

This clone came up many times. The read ends 3 residues early relative to the CDR3; the germline J gene fills the gap. V and J are TRBV4-1 and TRBJ1-2; unclear D gene. The length of the CDR3 is 15 residues. Germline-derived CDR1 and CDR2 are MGHRA and YSYEKL. The V end was cut by 0 bases, the J end by 4 bases, with 12 bases between. The CDR3 loop reads CASSQEGLERYGYTF. CDR3 DNA (partial): TGCGCCAGCAGCCAAGAGGGTCTGGAGCGCTATGGC.

This clone has ten or more counts. The sequenced fragment ends 3 residues before the CDR3 boundary, so the rest is inferred from the germline J gene. The V and J genes are TRBV2 and TRBJ2-1, with TRBD2 identical over 7 bases. From germline, CDR1 is SNHLY and CDR2 FYNNEI. V trimming: 6 bases; J trimming: 2 bases; junction bases outside the gene matches: 10. The CDR3 sequence is 16 residues long. The CDR3 DNA, read in part, is TGTGCCAGCAGGCATCGTGGCGGGAGTACCTACAATGAG. Translated, it gives CASRHRGGSTYNE. In full, the CDR3 is CASRHRGGSTYNEQFF.